The 8 T cell receptor beta chains below all came from one sample that was sequenced in a study of T-cell reconstitution after alpha-beta-depleted transplantation in children. Researchers prepared the TCRbeta library using unique molecular identifiers, the study reports. In TCRdb, the PCR reads were re-called with MiXCR into one record per CDR3 protein. The sample lists fewer than 1 million distinct CDR3 sequences; 16% were seen once. Source: PBMCs, mostly from graft donor cells, taken 360 days after TCRalphabeta/CD19-depleted stem cell transplant. These receptors all stem from a male patient aged 10-17 years who had a stem cell transplant for acute lymphoblastic leukemia, so the T cells may come from the graft donor.

There are a few counts of this clonotype. The chain combines TRBV5-1 with TRBJ2-7, with TRBD1 matching over 7 bases. With V trimmed by 1 base and J by 5 bases, 9 bases remained unmatched. The V gene's germline CDR1 is SGHRS and CDR2 YFSETQ. The CDR3 extends over 15 amino acids. In DNA, the CDR3 is TGCGCCAGCAGCTTGTCACAGGGGTCTTGGGACGAGCAGTACTTC. This encodes CASSLSQGSWDEQYF.

The genes are TRBV5-1 and TRBJ2-4; 9 bases align to TRBD2. V was pared by 1 base and J by 3 bases, with 5 bases of the junction left unmatched. Germline loops: CDR1 SGHRS, CDR2 YFSETQ. This CDR3 contains 16 residues. The CDR3 nucleotides are TGCGCCAGCAGCTTGTCCGCGGGAGGGGGCAAAAACATTCAGTACTTC. Its protein is CASSLSAGGGKNIQYF.

This clonotype appeared a few times. This sequence joins TRBV5-1 and TRBJ1-2; 12 bases fit TRBD1. Per the germline V gene, CDR1 is SGHRS and CDR2 is YFSETQ. This CDR3 region has 14 residues. V trimming: 5 bases; J trimming: 6 bases; junction bases outside the gene matches: 5. CDR3 residues: CASSIWDRGHGYTF. The CDR3, as DNA: TGCGCCAGCAGTATATGGGACAGGGGGCATGGCTACACCTTC.

V and J are TRBV10-3 and TRBJ2-1, with TRBD2 matching over 9 bases. This CDR3 is built from 16 residues. After removal of 3 bases from V and 7 bases from J, the junction contained 10 bases not matched to a gene. In germline, CDR1 is ENHRY, CDR2 SYGVKD. DNA of the CDR3: TGTGCCATCAGTGACCCTAGCGGGATTCTTCTGAATGAGCAGTTCTTC. Its translation is CAISDPSGILLNEQFF.

The rearrangement uses TRBV5-1 and TRBJ2-7; TRBD1 agrees at 12 bases. V was pared by 4 bases and J by 0 bases, with 8 bases of the junction left unmatched. The CDR3 is 17 amino acids. CDR1 and CDR2 (germline): SGHRS, YFSETQ. Written as DNA, the CDR3 is TGCGCCAGCAGCCTACCGGGACAGGGGGCCTTCTCCTACGAGCAGTACTTC. Translated: CASSLPGQGAFSYEQYF. Combining the CDR3 with reference TRBV5-1 and TRBJ2-7 gives the whole variable domain KAGVTQTPRYLIKTRGQQVTLSCSPISGHRSVSWYQQTPGQGLQFLFEYFSETQRNKGNFPGRFSGRQFSNSRSEMNVSTLELGDSALYLCASSLPGQGAFSYEQYFGPGTRLTVT.

This clonotype was detected only a few times. The V gene is TRBV12-3 or TRBV12-4, the J gene TRBJ2-5; D may be TRBD1 (5 bases). Trimming pared 6 bases from V and 4 bases from J, leaving 15 bases between. The CDR3 contains 14 residues. CDR3 in amino acids: CASSSGWKGETQYF. CDR3 sequence (DNA): TGTGCCAGCAGCTCAGGGTGGAAGGGAGAGACCCAGTACTTC.

In its sample, this clonotype was seen many times. The chain links TRBV20-1 to TRBJ2-7; D gene uncertain. Germline lookup yields CDR1 DFQATT and CDR2 SNEGSKA (reference sequence). The ends were cut back, 6 bases at V and 2 bases at J, with 11 bases in the middle. The CDR3 is made up of 12 amino acids. CDR3 coding DNA: TGCAGTGCCAAGGGCTTCACCTACGAGCAGTACTTC. Protein product: CSAKGFTYEQYF.

The V call is TRBV25-1, the J call TRBJ1-2; D is unclear. The CDR3 runs to 12 residues. With 0 bases removed from V and 6 bases from J, the gap between germline ends came to 5 bases. Germline-derived CDR1 and CDR2 are MGHDK and SYGVNS. CDR3 loop: CASSEYRDGYTF. As DNA, the CDR3 is TGTGCCAGCAGTGAATATAGGGATGGCTACACCTTC.